A selection of T cell receptor beta chains follows, all from one sample in a study of regulatory T cells in long-lasting Graves disease. In TCRdb, the multiplex PCR reads were re-called with MiXCR into one record per CDR3 protein. The sample includes about 470,000 distinct CDR3 sequences, around 21% of them seen just once. The input for sequencing was peripheral blood mononuclear cells (PBMCs), taken when the disease was refractory, from a patient treated with antithyroid drugs. Receptor source: a female donor with Graves disease. Both conserved end residues are part of each CDR3. D genes are given only for firm matches. Not every row has a clone size; where given, it reads once, few, many or a size class.

j_gene: TRBJ2-7; v_gene: TRBV10-3; d_gene: .; abundance: many; CDR3nt: TGTGCCGTCGCGGACAGATCCTACGAGCAGTACTTC; CDR3aa: CAVADRSYEQYF
j_gene: TRBJ1-2; v_gene: TRBV7-2; d_gene: .; abundance: .; CDR3nt: TGTGCCAGCAGCTTAGTGTTTCTCGGGGGCTACTTGGGTGGCTACACCTTC; CDR3aa: CASSLVFLGGYLGGYTF
j_gene: TRBJ2-7; v_gene: TRBV10-3; d_gene: TRBD2; abundance: .; CDR3nt: TGTGCCATCAGTGAAGGGACTAGCGGGAGGGGGGACTACGAGCAGTACTTC; CDR3aa: CAISEGTSGRGDYEQYF
j_gene: TRBJ1-1; v_gene: TRBV5-1; d_gene: .; abundance: few; CDR3nt: TGCGCCAGCAGCGGACCAGAGACTGAAGCTTTCTTT; CDR3aa: CASSGPETEAFF
j_gene: TRBJ2-7; v_gene: TRBV12-3/TRBV12-4; d_gene: TRBD2; abundance: many; CDR3nt: TGTGCCAGCAGTTTCGATCAGCGGACTAGTCGGCGAGATCCCTACGAGCAGTACTTC; CDR3aa: CASSFDQRTSRRDPYEQYF
j_gene: TRBJ1-2; v_gene: TRBV27; d_gene: .; abundance: few; CDR3nt: TGTGCCAGCAGTTACAACGGTCTCTATGGCTACACCTTC; CDR3aa: CASSYNGLYGYTF
j_gene: TRBJ1-5; v_gene: TRBV19; d_gene: .; abundance: few; CDR3nt: TGTGCCAGTAGTATGGGGATTAGGCAGCCCCAGCATTTT; CDR3aa: CASSMGIRQPQHF
j_gene: TRBJ2-4; v_gene: TRBV20-1; d_gene: TRBD2; abundance: many; CDR3nt: TGCAGTGCTTCGAGGGATTTGGGGGGGAACATTCAGTACTTC; CDR3aa: CSASRDLGGNIQYF
j_gene: TRBJ1-5; v_gene: TRBV5-5; d_gene: TRBD1; abundance: .; CDR3nt: TGTGCCAGCAGCGTGGGACAGGGAAATCAGCCCCAGCATTTT; CDR3aa: CASSVGQGNQPQHF
j_gene: TRBJ2-1; v_gene: TRBV29-1; d_gene: .; abundance: few; CDR3nt: TGCAGCGTTTTTGAGGGCCACAATGAGCAGTTCTTC; CDR3aa: CSVFEGHNEQFF
j_gene: TRBJ2-2; v_gene: TRBV7-2; d_gene: .; abundance: .; CDR3nt: TGTGCCAGCAGCTTAGAAGTCAGGAGGGGGGAGCTGTTTTTT; CDR3aa: CASSLEVRRGELFF
j_gene: TRBJ2-3; v_gene: TRBV7-8; d_gene: TRBD2; abundance: few; CDR3nt: TGTGCCAGTCTTTTAGCGGGGTCTGATACGCAGTATTTT; CDR3aa: CASLLAGSDTQYF
j_gene: TRBJ2-1; v_gene: TRBV28; d_gene: .; abundance: .; CDR3nt: TGTGCCAGCAGTGAAGTTGCTTCGAGTGAGCAGTTCTTC; CDR3aa: CASSEVASSEQFF
j_gene: TRBJ1-2; v_gene: TRBV28; d_gene: .; abundance: many; CDR3nt: TGTGCCAGCAGTATGAGACGTAGGTATGGCTACACCTTC; CDR3aa: CASSMRRRYGYTF
j_gene: TRBJ1-1; v_gene: TRBV5-4; d_gene: .; abundance: .; CDR3nt: TGTGCCAGCAGAAGTCTAGGGAACACTGAAGCTTTCTTT; CDR3aa: CASRSLGNTEAFF